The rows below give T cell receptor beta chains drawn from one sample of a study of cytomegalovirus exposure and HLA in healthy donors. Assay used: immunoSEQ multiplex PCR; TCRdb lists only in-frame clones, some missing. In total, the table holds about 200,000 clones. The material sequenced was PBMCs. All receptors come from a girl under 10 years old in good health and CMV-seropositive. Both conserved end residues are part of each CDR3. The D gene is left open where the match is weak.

TGTGCCAGCAGTACCAGGGATATCAATGAAAAACTGTTTTTT	CASSTRDINEKLFF	-	TRBJ1-4	TRBV5-4
TGTGCCAGCAGCCCCCGGACTAGCGGGAGTATGGGCGAGCAGTACTTC	CASSPRTSGSMGEQYF	TRBD2	TRBJ2-7	TRBV11-3
TGCAGCGTTGTCTACCTAGTGACAGGATTCTACAATGAGCAGTTCTTC	CSVVYLVTGFYNEQFF	-	TRBJ2-1	TRBV29-1
TGTGCCAGCAGCTTGGCAGGGCAGATGTCCTATTACGAGCAGTACTTC	CASSLAGQMSYYEQYF	-	TRBJ2-7	TRBV5-4
TGTGCCAGTAGTCGTGGCAGGCATAGCAATCAGCCCCAGCATTTT	CASSRGRHSNQPQHF	-	TRBJ1-5	TRBV19
TGCGCCAGCAGCGGATTACTAGCGGGAGTAAAGAACGAGCAGTACTTC	CASSGLLAGVKNEQYF	TRBD2	TRBJ2-7	TRBV5-1
TGTGCCAGCAGCTCCCAGGGAATAGAGACCCAGTACTTC	CASSSQGIETQYF	-	TRBJ2-5	TRBV11-2
TGTGCCAGCAGCCTCGGACTAGGGAGTCTCAATGAGCAGTTCTTC	CASSLGLGSLNEQFF	TRBD2	TRBJ2-1	TRBV5-5
TGTGCCAGCAGTTTACTGAGGGACAGTTCGAACACCGGGGAGCTGTTTTTT	CASSLLRDSSNTGELFF	TRBD1	TRBJ2-2	TRBV27
TGCGCCAGCAGTGCGGGGGGTGGGAGGCCGAACACTGAAGCTTTCTTT	CASSAGGGRPNTEAFF	-	TRBJ1-1	TRBV10-1
TGTGCCAGCAGTGACCGGGACGTGGGACTCCCCAAAACCTACAATGAGCAGTTCTTC	CASSDRDVGLPKTYNEQFF	-	TRBJ2-1	TRBV6-1
TGTGCCAGCAGCTTAGGGCGGGACCCCTCCTACGAGCAGTACTTC	CASSLGRDPSYEQYF	-	TRBJ2-7	TRBV11-2
TGTGCCAGCGAAAGACGACTAGCGGGATACAATGAGCAGTTCTTC	CASERRLAGYNEQFF	TRBD2	TRBJ2-1	TRBV6-5
TGTGCCAGCAGCTTGACAGGCCCAGGAAACTATGGCTACACCTTC	CASSLTGPGNYGYTF	-	TRBJ1-2	TRBV5-8
TGTGCCAGTAGTACGGGACTAGCGGGACAAGAACCCTATGAGCAGTTCTTC	CASSTGLAGQEPYEQFF	TRBD2	TRBJ2-1	TRBV19
TGTGCCATCAGCCGGAATAGCGGGAGCAACTACAATGAGCAGTTCTTC	CAISRNSGSNYNEQFF	TRBD2	TRBJ2-1	TRBV10-3
TGTGCCAGCAGTTTAGACAGGGGGACCACCGGGGAGCTGTTTTTT	CASSLDRGTTGELFF	TRBD1	TRBJ2-2	TRBV28
TGTGCCAGTAAGATGACTCACCCAGGGTGGAATCAGCCCCAGCATTTT	CASKMTHPGWNQPQHF	-	TRBJ1-5	TRBV19
TGCGCCAGCAGCCAAACGGGGACAGCTAACGAACTAACCATATATTTT	CASSQTGTANELTIYF	TRBD1	TRBJ1-3	TRBV4-1
TGTGCCAGCAGCTTAGCCCTAAGGGGAGGGCCAGATACGCAGTATTTT	CASSLALRGGPDTQYF	TRBD2	TRBJ2-3	TRBV11-2
TGTGCCAGCAGTTTGGCAGGGGGCCCCTATGGCTACACCTTC	CASSLAGGPYGYTF	TRBD1	TRBJ1-2	TRBV28
TGTGCCAGCAGCCCCGACTTCTACGAGCAGTACTTC	CASSPDFYEQYF	-	TRBJ2-7	TRBV28
TGTGCCAGCAGCTTTGCGGGAGGGGTGGATACGCAGTATTTT	CASSFAGGVDTQYF	TRBD2	TRBJ2-3	TRBV11-2
TGTGCCAGCAGTTACCTTGGGCAGCAGTACTTC	CASSYLGQQYF	-	TRBJ2-7	TRBV6-5
TGTGCCAGCAGCCGACAGGGCTACTATGGCTACACCTTC	CASSRQGYYGYTF	TRBD1	TRBJ1-2	TRBV27
TGTGCCAGCAGCGACAGACGGTACTATGGCTACACCTTC	CASSDRRYYGYTF	-	TRBJ1-2	TRBV11-2
TGTGCCAGCAGCGGTAGGGGTGGCGGGGTCTCCTACAATGAGCAGTTCTTC	CASSGRGGGVSYNEQFF	-	TRBJ2-1	TRBV7-2
TGTGCCAGCAGAACTAACAGGAATGAGCAGTTCTTC	CASRTNRNEQFF	-	TRBJ2-1	TRBV6-5
TGTGCCAGCAGCTTAGCGAGTAAGTCCGAGCAGTACTTC	CASSLASKSEQYF	-	TRBJ2-7	TRBV7-8
TGTGCCAGCTCACCAGGAGGTCGGGGGAACGAGCAGTACTTC	CASSPGGRGNEQYF	-	TRBJ2-7	TRBV18
TGCGCCAGCAGTCCGGGACTACTATCCGGGGAGCTGTTTTTT	CASSPGLLSGELFF	TRBD2	TRBJ2-2	TRBV10-1
TGTGCCAGCAGTTACTCACAGGGACCTGGGGCCAACGTCCTGACTTTC	CASSYSQGPGANVLTF	-	TRBJ2-6	TRBV6-6
TGTGCCAGCAGTGACTACGCGGGAGCTTCCTACGAGCAGTACTTC	CASSDYAGASYEQYF	TRBD2	TRBJ2-7	TRBV6-1
TGCGCCAGCAGTGAGTCTAGACTCCGGGAGCTGTTTTTT	CASSESRLRELFF	-	TRBJ2-2	TRBV10-1
TGTGCCAGCAGTTCCGCCGGCGCGGGAGCAACAGATACGCAGTATTTT	CASSSAGAGATDTQYF	TRBD2	TRBJ2-3	TRBV6-5
TGTGCCAGCAGCTTAGCGCAGACAGCACAAGAGACCCAGTACTTC	CASSLAQTAQETQYF	-	TRBJ2-5	TRBV7-9
TGCAGCGCTAGACAGGAGCATTTTGACGAGCAGTACTTC	CSARQEHFDEQYF	-	TRBJ2-7	TRBV29-1
TGTGCCAGCAGCCTCCCACTGGGTGGGACTACCCGCGGCACAGATACGCAGTATTTT	CASSLPLGGTTRGTDTQYF	TRBD2	TRBJ2-3	TRBV9
TGTGCCAGCAGCGGCGGTCCGCAGCCCCAGCATTTT	CASSGGPQPQHF	-	TRBJ1-5	TRBV7-9
TGTGCTAGTGGTTTGAGCTTTTCCGGGACAGTGAACACTGAAGCTTTCTTT	CASGLSFSGTVNTEAFF	TRBD1	TRBJ1-1	TRBV12-5
TGTGCCAGTAGACCCATAGGAGACCCCTACAATGAGCAGTTCTTC	CASRPIGDPYNEQFF	-	TRBJ2-1	TRBV19
TGTGCCAGCAGCACAAGACGCGGGACTAGCGGGAGATACGAGCAGTACTTC	CASSTRRGTSGRYEQYF	TRBD2	TRBJ2-7	TRBV11-2
TGTGCCAGCAGCTTCGTCGGACAGGGTGACAACGAGCAGTACTTC	CASSFVGQGDNEQYF	TRBD1	TRBJ2-7	TRBV11-2
TGTGCCAGCAGTTTATCCACTAACACTGAAGCTTTCTTT	CASSLSTNTEAFF	-	TRBJ1-1	TRBV28
TGTGCCAGTTCGACAGGGGGCACGATTCAGTACTTC	CASSTGGTIQYF	TRBD1	TRBJ2-4	TRBV28
TGTGCCATCAGTGAGAGGGACAGGGGCGGTGGGGAGACCCAGTACTTC	CAISERDRGGGETQYF	TRBD1	TRBJ2-5	TRBV10-3
TGTGCCAGCAGCGCCCACCTCCAGGGTTCATCAGGAAACACCATATATTTT	CASSAHLQGSSGNTIYF	-	TRBJ1-3	TRBV11-2
TGTGCCAGTAGTATACTAGCGGGGGACAATGAGCAGTTCTTC	CASSILAGDNEQFF	TRBD2	TRBJ2-1	TRBV19